This is a list of T cell receptor beta chains from one sample in a study of human T cells and chemical hapten exposure. TCRdb analysed the RACE reads with MiXCR anew, one entry per CDR3 protein. This sample has more than 150,000 distinct CDR3 sequences, with around 23% found just once. This specimen was whole blood, taken in connection with sensitization to the hapten diphenylcyclopropenone (DPC). The receptor set was obtained from a woman aged 35 to 49 with alopecia areata. Some clones in this sample may be carry-over from other donors' samples. Both conserved end residues are part of each CDR3. A D gene is named only where the DNA matches it firmly. Only some rows state a clone size, as once, few, many or a class for expanded clones.

size: few; V: TRBV20-1; J: TRBJ2-1; D: TRBD2; DNA: TGCAGTGCCCTGACTAGCGGGAGGGGGGGTGAGCAGTTCTTC; CDR3: CSALTSGRGGEQFF
size: .; V: TRBV7-2; J: TRBJ2-5; D: .; DNA: TGTGCCAGCAGCTTAGCTTCCCGCGGGTCAACCCAGTACTTC; CDR3: CASSLASRGSTQYF
size: .; V: TRBV7-2; J: TRBJ2-1; D: .; DNA: TGTGCCAGCAGCTCCCAATCGGGTGAGCAGTTCTTC; CDR3: CASSSQSGEQFF
size: .; V: TRBV28; J: TRBJ2-7; D: .; DNA: TGTGCCAGCAGTGGACCTACGCGGGACTACGAGCAGTACTTC; CDR3: CASSGPTRDYEQYF
size: many; V: TRBV29-1; J: TRBJ2-7; D: TRBD1; DNA: TGCAGCGTTGCCGGGGGACAGGGTGGTAGGTACGAGCAGTACTTC; CDR3: CSVAGGQGGRYEQYF
size: .; V: TRBV10-3; J: TRBJ2-3; D: TRBD2; DNA: TGTGCCATCAGTGAGGCCGGGAGGGGTAGCACAGATACGCAGTATTTT; CDR3: CAISEAGRGSTDTQYF
size: .; V: TRBV5-1; J: TRBJ2-7; D: TRBD2; DNA: TGCGCCAGCAGCTTGGCCTCCGGCGGGAGTGTCTCCTACGAGCAGTACTTC; CDR3: CASSLASGGSVSYEQYF
size: .; V: TRBV15; J: TRBJ1-2; D: .; DNA: TGTGCCACCAGCAGAGATCGGGACTCCGGCTATGGCTACACCTTC; CDR3: CATSRDRDSGYGYTF
size: few; V: TRBV7-9; J: TRBJ2-1; D: .; DNA: TGTGCCAGCACCCTGATCCCTGACAATGAGCAGTTCTTC; CDR3: CASTLIPDNEQFF
size: .; V: TRBV6-2/TRBV6-3; J: TRBJ2-3; D: TRBD2; DNA: TGTGCCAGCGGATGGACAAGGACTAGCGGGAGAGGCACAGATACGCAGTATTTT; CDR3: CASGWTRTSGRGTDTQYF
size: few; V: TRBV29-1; J: TRBJ2-3; D: .; DNA: TGCAGCGTCGACGGTACCGGGGGCTGGGGAGATACGCAGTATTTT; CDR3: CSVDGTGGWGDTQYF
size: .; V: TRBV20-1; J: TRBJ1-6; D: .; DNA: TGCAGTGCTAGCCACACCCCAGGGGTTAATTCACCCCTCCACTTT; CDR3: CSASHTPGVNSPLHF
size: .; V: TRBV24-1; J: TRBJ2-1; D: .; DNA: TGTGCCACCAGTGATGGAGGGAATGAGCAGTTCTTC; CDR3: CATSDGGNEQFF
size: .; V: TRBV7-9; J: TRBJ2-7; D: TRBD2; DNA: TGTGCCAGCAGCGAGACTAGCGGGAGGTCCCACGAGCAGTACTTC; CDR3: CASSETSGRSHEQYF
size: few; V: TRBV24-1; J: TRBJ2-3; D: TRBD2; DNA: TGTGCCACCAGTGAGCTAGCGGGAACGAGTTTGGCAGATACGCAGTATTTT; CDR3: CATSELAGTSLADTQYF
size: .; V: TRBV7-6; J: TRBJ2-1; D: TRBD2; DNA: TGTGCCAGCAGCTTAGAATTGGGACTAACCGAACCAAATGAGCAGTTCTTC; CDR3: CASSLELGLTEPNEQFF
size: few; V: TRBV6-6; J: TRBJ1-5; D: .; DNA: TGTGCCAGCAGTCAAAATCAGCCCCAGCATTTT; CDR3: CASSQNQPQHF
size: many; V: TRBV20-1; J: TRBJ2-4; D: TRBD2; DNA: TGCAGTGCTAGGCTTCGAGACGGACTAGTTCAGTACTTC; CDR3: CSARLRDGLVQYF
size: .; V: TRBV28; J: TRBJ1-5; D: .; DNA: TGTGCCAGCAGTACCCGACAGGCGCCCCAGCATTTT; CDR3: CASSTRQAPQHF
size: few; V: TRBV7-8; J: TRBJ1-1; D: .; DNA: TGTGCCAGCAGCCTAGGTACAGTCACTGAAGCTTTCTTT; CDR3: CASSLGTVTEAFF
size: .; V: TRBV18; J: TRBJ2-1; D: .; DNA: TGTGCCAGCTCACCCCAAGCAGTCCATGAGCAGTTCTTC; CDR3: CASSPQAVHEQFF
size: many; V: TRBV5-6; J: TRBJ2-1; D: TRBD2; DNA: TGTGCCAGCAGCTGGGGGGGGGGAAACTATGAGCAGTTCTTC; CDR3: CASSWGGGNYEQFF
size: few; V: TRBV12-3/TRBV12-4; J: TRBJ2-3; D: TRBD2; DNA: TGTGCCAGCAGGACTAGCGGGAGGGCCCCAGATACGCAGTATTTT; CDR3: CASRTSGRAPDTQYF
size: few; V: TRBV28; J: TRBJ1-3; D: .; DNA: TGTGCCAGCAACGGCGGGTTATCGGGAAACACCATATATTTT; CDR3: CASNGGLSGNTIYF
size: .; V: TRBV6-5; J: TRBJ2-7; D: TRBD2; DNA: TGTGCCAGCACCCAGGCTAGCGGGATCTACGAGCAGTACTTC; CDR3: CASTQASGIYEQYF
size: .; V: TRBV20-1; J: TRBJ2-7; D: TRBD2; DNA: TGCAGTGCTAGTCCTCCCCAGCGGGGAGCCTACGAGCAGTACTTC; CDR3: CSASPPQRGAYEQYF
size: .; V: TRBV10-3; J: TRBJ1-3; D: .; DNA: TGTGCCATCAGTGAGAGGGGCGTCTCTGGAAACACCATATATTTT; CDR3: CAISERGVSGNTIYF
size: .; V: TRBV15; J: TRBJ2-2; D: .; DNA: TGTGCCACCAGCAGCGCACAGATAGCAACAACCGGGGAGCTGTTTTTT; CDR3: CATSSAQIATTGELFF
size: few; V: TRBV6-6; J: TRBJ2-2; D: TRBD1; DNA: TGTGCCAGCAGAAGACAGGGCACCGGGGAGCTGTTTTTT; CDR3: CASRRQGTGELFF
size: .; V: TRBV7-2; J: TRBJ2-2; D: TRBD2; DNA: TGTGCCAGCAGCTTAACTAGCGGGAGAGCCGGGGAGCTGTTTTTT; CDR3: CASSLTSGRAGELFF
size: many; V: TRBV6-2/TRBV6-3; J: TRBJ1-1; D: .; DNA: TGTGCCAGCCTGAGACCGAACACTGAAGCTTTCTTT; CDR3: CASLRPNTEAFF
size: few; V: TRBV25-1; J: TRBJ2-4; D: TRBD1; DNA: TGTGCCAGCAGTGAATGGGACAGAAACATTCAGTACTTC; CDR3: CASSEWDRNIQYF
size: few; V: TRBV10-3; J: TRBJ2-7; D: .; DNA: TGTGCCATCAGTGAGGGGTTAGGCCCCTACGAGCAGTACTTC; CDR3: CAISEGLGPYEQYF
size: .; V: TRBV20-1; J: TRBJ2-1; D: .; DNA: TGCAGTGCTGCCCGGGGCTACAATGAGCAGTTCTTC; CDR3: CSAARGYNEQFF
size: few; V: TRBV7-2; J: TRBJ2-3; D: .; DNA: TGTGCCAGCAGCTTAGCAGGGGAGCGCACAGATACGCAGTATTTT; CDR3: CASSLAGERTDTQYF
size: .; V: TRBV19; J: TRBJ1-2; D: .; DNA: TGTGCCAGTACCGGGGGCGCTGGCTATGGCTACACCTTC; CDR3: CASTGGAGYGYTF
size: .; V: TRBV11-3; J: TRBJ2-2; D: .; DNA: TGTGCCAGCAGACGAGATCGAGGGATGAACACCGGGGAGCTGTTTTTT; CDR3: CASRRDRGMNTGELFF
size: many; V: TRBV7-6; J: TRBJ1-1; D: .; DNA: TGTGCCAGCAGCTACAGGGCAGGGTCAAGCGCTGAAGCTTTCTTT; CDR3: CASSYRAGSSAEAFF
size: .; V: TRBV5-4; J: TRBJ2-1; D: TRBD2; DNA: TGTGCCAGCAGCTTGATCGGACTAGCGGGAGGGCCGTCCTACAATGAGCAGTTCTTC; CDR3: CASSLIGLAGGPSYNEQFF
size: few; V: TRBV29-1; J: TRBJ1-1; D: .; DNA: TGCAGCGCGTCGGTAGGGGCCACTGAAGCTTTCTTT; CDR3: CSASVGATEAFF
size: few; V: TRBV5-6; J: TRBJ1-5; D: .; DNA: TGTGCCAGCAGCCAGGGTTTCGGCAGCAATCAGCCCCAGCATTTT; CDR3: CASSQGFGSNQPQHF
size: .; V: TRBV5-1; J: TRBJ1-4; D: .; DNA: TGCGCCAGCAGCCTGGAGGACCGCGCTAATGAAAAACTGTTTTTT; CDR3: CASSLEDRANEKLFF
size: .; V: TRBV29-1; J: TRBJ1-3; D: .; DNA: TGCAGCGTTGATGGGGGTGCCTCTGGAAACACCATATATTTT; CDR3: CSVDGGASGNTIYF
size: .; V: TRBV5-1; J: TRBJ2-7; D: .; DNA: TGCGCCAGCAGCATGTCGGGAGAGCCCCACAACGAGCAGTACTTC; CDR3: CASSMSGEPHNEQYF
size: .; V: TRBV28; J: TRBJ2-7; D: .; DNA: TGTGCCACGACAGCTACCTACGAGCAGTACTTC; CDR3: CATTATYEQYF
size: .; V: TRBV7-3; J: TRBJ2-2; D: .; DNA: TGTGCCAGCAGCTACGCGATAGCCGACCGGACCGGGGAGCTGTTTTTT; CDR3: CASSYAIADRTGELFF
size: .; V: TRBV11-2; J: TRBJ1-1; D: .; DNA: TGTGCCAGCAGCTTCGCATTCGTACAGATCACTGAAGCTTTCTTT; CDR3: CASSFAFVQITEAFF
size: .; V: TRBV20-1; J: TRBJ2-7; D: .; DNA: TGCAGTGCCTTCCGGACAGAGGCAAAGTACTTC; CDR3: CSAFRTEAKYF
size: .; V: TRBV7-8; J: TRBJ2-2; D: .; DNA: TGTGCCAGCAGCCTGGCAGAGACTAGGGTCACCGGGGAGCTGTTTTTT; CDR3: CASSLAETRVTGELFF
size: .; V: TRBV28; J: TRBJ1-2; D: .; DNA: TGTGCCAGCAGTCCTGCTCTGGCCAGGGCTCACGGCTACACCTTC; CDR3: CASSPALARAHGYTF
size: few; V: TRBV2; J: TRBJ1-4; D: .; DNA: TGTGCCAGCAGTCCTACAGGAGCAACTAATGAAAAACTGTTTTTT; CDR3: CASSPTGATNEKLFF